These T cell receptor beta chains were read from a single sample in a study of T cells in Graves' hyperthyroidism and ophthalmopathy. TCRdb itself ran the multiplex PCR reads through MiXCR, one entry per CDR3 protein. The table has about 580,000 distinct CDR3 sequences, approximately 15% seen once. Sequences were obtained from blood. The source of these receptors is a woman between 25 and 40 years old with Graves' hyperthyroidism that later progressed to Graves' ophthalmopathy. CDR3s include the opening cysteine and the closing phenylalanine or tryptophan. The D gene is left open where the match is weak. Where a row states a size, it is once, few, many or the class of an expanded clone; other rows omit it.

V gene	D gene	J gene	clone size	CDR3 DNA	CDR3 protein
TRBV2	.	TRBJ1-5	many	TGTGCCAGCAGAGAGGGCCTCAATCAGCCCCAGCATTTT	CASREGLNQPQHF
TRBV28	.	TRBJ1-2	.	TGTGCCAGTTCCACCGGCTTGACCGGCTACACCTTC	CASSTGLTGYTF
TRBV7-6	.	TRBJ2-1	many	TGTGCCAGCAGCTTACTAGGGTTCTTCTCCTACAATGAGCAGTTCTTC	CASSLLGFFSYNEQFF
TRBV7-2	.	TRBJ1-2	few	TGTGCCAGCAGCTTAAACGCGGGGGATCTCGGTGGCTACACCTTC	CASSLNAGDLGGYTF
TRBV6-6	.	TRBJ2-7	many	TGTGCCAGCAGTTACTCGGCAGGACACTACGAGCAGTACTTC	CASSYSAGHYEQYF
TRBV7-2	TRBD1	TRBJ1-2	.	TGTGCCAGCAGCTTACTCGGGACAGACTATGGCTACACCTTC	CASSLLGTDYGYTF
TRBV6-1	TRBD1	TRBJ2-6	many	TGTGCCAGCAGACCTACCCCAGGGGGTTCATTCTCTGGGGCCAACGTCCTGACTTTC	CASRPTPGGSFSGANVLTF
TRBV7-2	TRBD2	TRBJ2-7	many	TGTGCCAGCAGCTTAGACGCGGGAGGGCATAACGAGCAGTACTTC	CASSLDAGGHNEQYF
TRBV5-1	TRBD2	TRBJ2-7	few	TGCGCCAGCAGCCGAGCGGGAGGGGACGAGCAGTACTTC	CASSRAGGDEQYF
TRBV20-1	TRBD2	TRBJ2-3	once	TGCAGTGTTGAGAGGGTGGGAGGGCCGAAAGCAGATACGCAGTATTTT	CSVERVGGPKADTQYF
TRBV5-1	TRBD1	TRBJ1-2	many	TGCGCCAGCAGACAAACGGGACAGGGCCTGGGTGGCTACACCTTC	CASRQTGQGLGGYTF
TRBV11-3	TRBD2	TRBJ2-7	many	TGTGCCAGCAGCTTGGGTTGGGGGGGAGAGCAGTACTTC	CASSLGWGGEQYF
TRBV29-1	.	TRBJ2-7	many	TGCAGCGTTGAAGATAGTGGGTACAGGGCCTCGGGAGAGCAGTACTTC	CSVEDSGYRASGEQYF
TRBV29-1	.	TRBJ1-4	many	TGCAGCGTAGGGGATTCCGTGCTAGCTAATGAAAAACTGTTTTTT	CSVGDSVLANEKLFF
TRBV3-1	.	TRBJ2-7	.	TGTGCCAGCAGCCATCAGGGGTTCGTCGAGCAGTACTTC	CASSHQGFVEQYF
TRBV6-2/TRBV6-3	TRBD2	TRBJ2-3	many	TGTGCCAGCAGTTACGGGACTAGCGGATACACAGATACGCAGTATTTT	CASSYGTSGYTDTQYF
TRBV27	.	TRBJ2-1	many	TGTGCCAGCAGATTGACGGACAGCTCCTACAATGAGCAGTTCTTC	CASRLTDSSYNEQFF
TRBV9	.	TRBJ2-1	few	TGTGCCAGCAGCCAGAGGGGGGGTGCCAGCTCCTACAATGAGCAGTTCTTC	CASSQRGGASSYNEQFF
TRBV27	.	TRBJ1-5	few	TGTGCCACGGGGGAGGATCAGCCCCAGCATTTT	CATGEDQPQHF
TRBV2	TRBD2	TRBJ2-1	few	TGTGCCAGCAGCCACCCTCAGACTAGCGGGGGGGAGCAGTTCTTC	CASSHPQTSGGEQFF
TRBV20-1	.	TRBJ2-1	many	TGCAGTGCTAGAGTGTCGACTACCCCATTTGGTGAGCAGTTCTTC	CSARVSTTPFGEQFF
TRBV5-1	TRBD2	TRBJ2-5	.	TGCGCCAGCAGCACGACTAGCGGGAGGGGTCAAGAGACCCAGTACTTC	CASSTTSGRGQETQYF
TRBV7-9	.	TRBJ2-3	many	TGTGCCAGCACCGGAGGGCTAGATACGCAGTATTTT	CASTGGLDTQYF
TRBV11-3	.	TRBJ2-2	.	TGTGCCAGCAGCTTAGGGCCAGCGGCTACGACCGGAGAGCTGTTTTTT	CASSLGPAATTGELFF
TRBV12-3/TRBV12-4	.	TRBJ2-2	many	TGTGCCAGCAGCCCTTCGAACACCGGGGAGCTGTTTTTT	CASSPSNTGELFF
TRBV30	.	TRBJ2-3	many	TGTGCCGTAAGTCGCACAGATACGCAGTATTTT	CAVSRTDTQYF
TRBV6-1	.	TRBJ1-2	few	TGTGCCAGCGGTGACCTCTCTGGCTACACCTTC	CASGDLSGYTF
TRBV7-2	TRBD1	TRBJ1-1	.	TGTGCCAGCAGCTTAGAACCGGGACAGCTAGAAGCTTTCTTT	CASSLEPGQLEAFF
TRBV6-2/TRBV6-3	.	TRBJ2-1	many	TGTGCCAGCAGCTCCGACAGCAGTGAGCAGTTCTTC	CASSSDSSEQFF
TRBV19	.	TRBJ2-3	.	TGTGCCAGTAGTATCGAGGGTCGCGCAGATACGCAGTATTTT	CASSIEGRADTQYF